One T cell receptor (beta chain) is described in this entry. Its matching antigen is unknown. These data originate in a study of cytomegalovirus exposure and HLA in healthy donors. The PCR made use of 60 Vbeta and 13 Jbeta primers. Authors' processing steps: A later analysis tallied 65 million to 85 million unique TCR beta chains, about 12 million of them shared. Method: immunoSEQ multiplex PCR; TCRdb's copy keeps in-frame clones and lacks some. V, J and clone size reflect that table, while D and trimming were determined from the DNA. This listing includes tens of thousands of clones. Germline V gene data show CDR1 as MDHEN and CDR2 as SYDVKM. CDR3 length equals 15 residues. V lost 6 bases to trimming and J lost 0 bases, with 12 bases between them. Findings and caveats of the study: Several of the most significant clusters appeared, in a later analysis, to be linked to common viral pathogens.

The V and J genes are TRBV28 and TRBJ1-5, with unresolved D. This TCR was recovered from a male donor in good health and CMV-seronegative. The sequencing input was PBMCs. The CDR3 DNA sequence: TGTGCCAGCAGCCCAACCTATGATAGCAATCAGCCCCAGCATTTT. Encoded protein: CASSPTYDSNQPQHF.